The sample holds a few counts of the clone carrying this T cell receptor (beta chain). Trimming took off 4 bases at V and 7 bases at J, with 7 bases between the two ends. The CDR3 contains 12 residues. Per the germline V gene, CDR1 is SGHTA and CDR2 is FQGTGA. Using its own MiXCR run on the RT-PCR reads, TCRdb lists one record per CDR3 protein. The sample lists about 700,000 distinct CDR3 sequences, 14% occurring once. The receptor was derived from a female donor in good health, serving as a healthy control. The chain uses TRBV7-3 and TRBJ2-2; no definite D call. The sequenced material came from memory CD4+ T cells from blood. The CDR3 is CASSSQDGELFF. The CDR3 nucleotides read TGTGCCAGCAGCTCCCAGGACGGGGAGCTGTTTTTT. Combining the CDR3 with reference TRBV7-3 and TRBJ2-2 gives the whole variable domain GAGVSQTPSNKVTEKGKYVELRCDPISGHTALYWYRQSLGQGPEFLIYFQGTGAADDSGLPNDRFFAVRPEGSVSTLKIQRTERGDSAVYLCASSSQDGELFFGEGSRLTVL.